A single T cell receptor beta chain is shown here with its context. Which antigen it targets is not known. Per-base qualities were not stored, and no clone one base away is much larger. The entry originates in a study of T cell changes during pregnancy in multiple sclerosis (dated by TCRdb to between 2018 and 2020). Broadly, across the study: In women with multiple sclerosis, the researchers looked at how the T cell repertoire shifted as pregnancy progressed.

Library preparation was by the immunoSEQ multiplex PCR assay. TCRdb's version of the immuneACCESS table is confined to in-frame rearrangements and falls short of the full clone set. An unresolved V gene accounts for under half of the shortfall where checked; the remainder is of unknown origin. For this sample there are 85,000 to 90,000 clones; under 95% appear just once. The ten largest clones add up to 1.5% to 2% of the sample. There are 15 amino acids in the CDR3, from cysteine to phenylalanine inclusive. Only the CDR3 DNA stays, 45 bases, in frame from base 1. V is pared back by 0 bases and J by 0 bases, with 9 bases lying between the germline termini. The germline V gene encodes CDR1 SGHRS and CDR2 YFSETQ.

Sequences were derived from peripheral blood, sampled in the first trimester of pregnancy. This sequence was found in a female donor in good health, enrolled as a control in a pregnancy study. The chain is made from TRBV5-1 and TRBJ1-2; matching of 6 bases hints at TRBD1 as the D gene. This receptor carries the CDR3 CASSLEDRANYGYTF. The DNA is TGCGCCAGCAGCTTGGAGGACAGAGCTAACTATGGCTACACCTTC.